Reported below is one TCR beta chain. This entry belongs to a study of T cell changes during pregnancy in multiple sclerosis. Germline V CDR1 and CDR2: SGHTS, YDEGEE. The CDR3 runs 16 residues. V lost 4 bases, J lost 2 bases, and 8 bases stayed unmatched. Libraries were prepared by immunoSEQ multiplex PCR; TCRdb keeps only in-frame clonotypes and omits some of them. Among over 35,000 clones listed, 92% were seen once. The source is a female donor with multiple sclerosis, enrolled in a pregnancy study. The rearrangement joins TRBV5-8 to TRBJ2-5, with TRBD1 identical over 10 bases. The sequencing used CD8+ T cells from peripheral blood mononuclear cells, collected in the first trimester of pregnancy. The CDR3 DNA follows: TGTGCCAGCAGCCCCCACCCGGGACAGGGGCAAGAGACCCAGTACTTC. It translates to CASSPHPGQGQETQYF.